This TCR beta chain comes out of a study of shared clonotypes between healthy human individuals. The CDR3 consists of 15 residues. Trimming cost V 0 bases and J 5 bases, with 10 bases left between them. Germline V CDR1 and CDR2: SGHDN, FVKESK. Assay used: immunoSEQ multiplex PCR; TCRdb lists only in-frame clones, some missing. The sample has about 1.5 million clones; around 98% are singletons. V gene TRBV14 combines with J gene TRBJ1-4; no definite D call. This TCR was recovered from a man between 25 and 39 years old in good health. Sequencing was done on a sample of naive CD4+ T cells sorted from blood. Subset reported: CD45RA+ positively selected. As DNA, the CDR3 is TGTGCCAGCAGCCAAGAGCATAGGGTGAATGAAAAACTGTTTTTT. It yields the protein CASSQEHRVNEKLFF.